This T cell receptor beta chain was observed in a study of tumor-infiltrating lymphocytes in primary liver carcinoma. Overall study context: Patients of both sexes were 30 to 69 years old. The tumors ranged from about 4 to 10 cm across and fell within stage T1-T3 N0M0.

Study-level findings and limits: Tumor region pairs outstripped tumor-adjacent and tumor-blood pairs in overlap.

With a constant-region primer, TCR beta cDNA was made from 500 ng of total RNA. Construction of TCR beta libraries relied on three successive nested multiplex PCR rounds employing slightly modified ARM-PCR. The first two PCR rounds, roughly 11 cycles each, used TRBV1-TRBV30 forward primers and a C-beta reverse primer. TCRdb recomputed calls from the multiplex PCR reads with MiXCR, one row per CDR3 protein. The sample has about 330,000 distinct CDR3 sequences; 65% are singletons. Germline DNA was extracted alongside blood RNA, which was obtained from unsorted whole blood. The CDR3 is 13 residues long. Per germline, CDR1 SEHNR and CDR2 FQNEAQ (reference sequence). V lost 8 bases to trimming and J lost 2 bases, with 13 bases between them. At least ten counts were recorded for this clonotype. Its cognate antigen is unknown.

V and J are TRBV7-9 and TRBJ2-7; D tentatively reads TRBD1 or TRBD2 (6 bases each). The sequenced sample was peripheral blood. This TCR derives from a man in his forties with primary liver carcinoma and hepatitis B virus infection. CDR3 in amino acids: CASGGRGTYEQYF. The CDR3 DNA is TGTGCCAGCGGGGGGCGGGGTACCTACGAGCAGTACTTC.